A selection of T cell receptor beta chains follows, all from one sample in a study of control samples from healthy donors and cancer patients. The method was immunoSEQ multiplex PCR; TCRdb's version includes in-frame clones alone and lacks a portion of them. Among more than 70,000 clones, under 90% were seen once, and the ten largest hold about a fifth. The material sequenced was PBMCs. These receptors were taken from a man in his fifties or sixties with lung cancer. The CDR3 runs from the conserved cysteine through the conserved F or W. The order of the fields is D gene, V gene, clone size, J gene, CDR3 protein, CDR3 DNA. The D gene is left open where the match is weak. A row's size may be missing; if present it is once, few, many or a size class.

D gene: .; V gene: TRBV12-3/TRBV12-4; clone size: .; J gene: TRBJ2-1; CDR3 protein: CATSRNEQFF; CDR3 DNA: TGTGCCACCTCGCGAAATGAGCAGTTCTTC
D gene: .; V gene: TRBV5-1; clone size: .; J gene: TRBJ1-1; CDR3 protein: CASSLASTAVEAFF; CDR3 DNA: TGCGCCAGCAGCTTGGCCAGTACAGCCGTTGAAGCTTTCTTT
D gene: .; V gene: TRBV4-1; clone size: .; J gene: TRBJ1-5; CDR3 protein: CASRNTGQPQHF; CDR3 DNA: TGCGCCAGCAGAAACACTGGGCAGCCCCAGCATTTT
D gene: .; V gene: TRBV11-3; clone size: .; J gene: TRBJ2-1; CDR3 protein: CASSLVPSYNEQFF; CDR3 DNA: TGTGCCAGCAGCTTAGTACCTTCCTACAATGAGCAGTTCTTC
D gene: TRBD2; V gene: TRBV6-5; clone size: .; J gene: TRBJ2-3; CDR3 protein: CASSSARGDYTDTQYF; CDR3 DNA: TGTGCCAGCAGTTCCGCGCGGGGGGACTACACAGATACGCAGTATTTT
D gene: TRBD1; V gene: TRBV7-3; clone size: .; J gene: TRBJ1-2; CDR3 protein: CASSPRSGTGSGYTF; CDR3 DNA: TGTGCCAGCAGCCCCCGGTCCGGGACAGGTTCTGGCTACACCTTC
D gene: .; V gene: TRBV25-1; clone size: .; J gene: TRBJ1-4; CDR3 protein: CASSELGTSGEKLFF; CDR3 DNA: TGTGCCAGCAGTGAATTGGGGACCTCGGGAGAAAAACTGTTTTTT
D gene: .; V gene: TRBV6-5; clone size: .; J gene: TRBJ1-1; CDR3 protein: CASSPNTEAFF; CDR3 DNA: TGTGCCAGTTCCCCTAACACTGAAGCTTTCTTT
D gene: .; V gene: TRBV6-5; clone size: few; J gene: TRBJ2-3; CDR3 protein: CASSLTDREDTQYF; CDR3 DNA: TGTGCCAGCAGTCTAACGGACCGGGAAGATACGCAGTATTTT
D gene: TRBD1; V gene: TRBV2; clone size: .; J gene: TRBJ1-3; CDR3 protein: CASSGGQGVGNTIYF; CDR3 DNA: TGTGCCAGCAGTGGGGGACAGGGGGTTGGAAACACCATATATTTT
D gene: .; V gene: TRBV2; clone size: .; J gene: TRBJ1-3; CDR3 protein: CASSGVYGGNTIYF; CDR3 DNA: TGTGCCAGCAGTGGTGTATACGGCGGAAACACCATATATTTT
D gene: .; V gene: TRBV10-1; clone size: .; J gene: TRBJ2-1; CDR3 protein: CASSESTPRDFNEQFF; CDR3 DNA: TGCGCCAGCAGTGAGTCGACTCCTAGGGACTTCAATGAGCAGTTCTTC
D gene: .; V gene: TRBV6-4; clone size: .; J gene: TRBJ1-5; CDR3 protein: CASSETGLGNQPQHF; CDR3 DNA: TGTGCCAGCAGCGAAACAGGGTTAGGCAATCAGCCCCAGCATTTT
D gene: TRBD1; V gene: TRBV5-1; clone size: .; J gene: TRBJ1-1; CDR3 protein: CASSLMTGGNTEAFF; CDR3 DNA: TGCGCCAGCAGCCTGATGACAGGGGGCAACACTGAAGCTTTCTTT
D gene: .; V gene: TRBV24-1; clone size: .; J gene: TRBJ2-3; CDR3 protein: CATSDQGRILTDTQYF; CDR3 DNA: TGTGCCACCAGTGACCAAGGACGGATTCTCACAGATACGCAGTATTTT
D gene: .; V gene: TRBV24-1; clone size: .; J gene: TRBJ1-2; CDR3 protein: CATSDLSRAIGYTF; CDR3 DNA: TGTGCCACCAGTGATTTGAGCAGGGCCATCGGCTACACCTTC
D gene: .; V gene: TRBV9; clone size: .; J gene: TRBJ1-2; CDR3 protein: CASSPANYGYTF; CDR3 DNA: TGTGCCAGCAGCCCCGCTAACTATGGCTACACCTTC
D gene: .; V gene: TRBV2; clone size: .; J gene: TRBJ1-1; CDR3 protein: CASSEYSTMTEAFF; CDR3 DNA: TGTGCCAGCAGTGAATACTCCACAATGACTGAAGCTTTCTTT
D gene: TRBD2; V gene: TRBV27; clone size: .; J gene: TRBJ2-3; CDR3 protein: CASSPGGGTQYF; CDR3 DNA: TGTGCCAGCAGTCCCGGGGGGGGTACGCAGTATTTT
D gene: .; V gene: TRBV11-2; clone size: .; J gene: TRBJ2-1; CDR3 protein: CASSFMTGSYNEQFF; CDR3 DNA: TGTGCCAGCAGCTTTATGACAGGCTCCTACAATGAGCAGTTCTTC
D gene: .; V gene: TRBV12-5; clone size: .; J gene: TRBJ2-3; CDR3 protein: CASGLPPGVSTDTQYF; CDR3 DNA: TGTGCTAGTGGTTTGCCCCCAGGGGTGAGCACAGATACGCAGTATTTT
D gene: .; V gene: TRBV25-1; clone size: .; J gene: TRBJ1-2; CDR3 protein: CASSRSGEYGYTF; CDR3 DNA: TGTGCCAGCAGTAGATCAGGAGAGTATGGCTACACCTTC
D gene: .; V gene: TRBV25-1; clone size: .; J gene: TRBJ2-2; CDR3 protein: CASSKGSGAGELFF; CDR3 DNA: TGTGCCAGCAGTAAGGGATCAGGCGCCGGGGAGCTGTTTTTT
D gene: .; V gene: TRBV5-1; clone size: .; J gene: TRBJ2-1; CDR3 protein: CASSSRSDNEQFF; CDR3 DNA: TGCGCCAGCAGTTCCCGCAGTGACAATGAGCAGTTCTTC
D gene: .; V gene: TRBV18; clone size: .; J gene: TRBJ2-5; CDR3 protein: CASSPNAGTQYQETQYF; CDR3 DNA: TGTGCCAGCTCACCGAACGCGGGGACCCAGTACCAAGAGACCCAGTACTTC
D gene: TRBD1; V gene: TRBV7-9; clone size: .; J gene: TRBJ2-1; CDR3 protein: CASSSLGQGMDEQFF; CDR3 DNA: TGTGCCAGCAGCTCTCTCGGACAGGGGATGGATGAGCAGTTCTTC
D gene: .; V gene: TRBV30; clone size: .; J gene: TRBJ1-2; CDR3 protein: CAWSVGGAGYGYTF; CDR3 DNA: TGTGCCTGGAGTGTAGGGGGGGCAGGGTATGGCTACACCTTC
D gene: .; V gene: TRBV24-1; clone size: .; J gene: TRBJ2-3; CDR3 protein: CATSRPGVTDTQYF; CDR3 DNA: TGTGCCACCAGTCGGCCAGGGGTTACAGATACGCAGTATTTT
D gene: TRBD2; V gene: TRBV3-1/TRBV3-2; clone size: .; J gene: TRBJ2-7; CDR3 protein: CASSQDLGTSYEQYF; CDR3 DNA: TGTGCCAGCAGCCAAGATCTAGGGACTAGCTACGAGCAGTACTTC
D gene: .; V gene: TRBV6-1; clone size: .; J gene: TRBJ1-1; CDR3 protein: CASSEGGGGTEAFF; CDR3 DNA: TGTGCCAGCAGTGAAGGGGGGGGTGGGACTGAAGCTTTCTTT
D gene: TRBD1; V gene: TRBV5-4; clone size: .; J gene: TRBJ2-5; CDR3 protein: CASSGMGQVETQYF; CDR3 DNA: TGTGCCAGCAGCGGTATGGGACAGGTAGAGACCCAGTACTTC
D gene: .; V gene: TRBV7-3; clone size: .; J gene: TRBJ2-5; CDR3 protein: CASSPAHQETQYF; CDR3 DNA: TGTGCCAGCAGCCCTGCCCACCAAGAGACCCAGTACTTC
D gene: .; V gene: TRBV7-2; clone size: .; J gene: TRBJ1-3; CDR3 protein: CASRTGSGNTIYF; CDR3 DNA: TGTGCCTCCAGAACAGGCTCTGGAAACACCATATATTTT
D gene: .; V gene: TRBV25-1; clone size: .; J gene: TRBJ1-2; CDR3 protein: CASSHLGGVEGYTF; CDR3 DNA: TGTGCCAGCAGCCACCTGGGGGGCGTGGAAGGCTACACCTTC
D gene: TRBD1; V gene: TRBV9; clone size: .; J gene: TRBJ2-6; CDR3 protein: CARGTGGKGANVLTF; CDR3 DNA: TGTGCCAGGGGGACAGGGGGCAAAGGGGCCAACGTCCTGACTTTC
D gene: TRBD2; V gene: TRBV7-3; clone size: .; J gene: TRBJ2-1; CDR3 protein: CASSPSGGAREQFF; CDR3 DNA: TGTGCCAGCAGCCCTAGCGGGGGGGCCCGTGAGCAGTTCTTC
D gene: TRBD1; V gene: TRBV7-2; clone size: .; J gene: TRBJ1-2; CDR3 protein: CASSRNRGDGYTF; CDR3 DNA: TGTGCCAGCAGTCGGAACAGGGGAGATGGCTACACCTTC
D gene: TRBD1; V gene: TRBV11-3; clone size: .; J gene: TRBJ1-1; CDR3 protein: CASSKGQGEGDTEAFF; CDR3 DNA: TGTGCCAGCAGCAAGGGACAGGGGGAGGGGGACACTGAAGCTTTCTTT
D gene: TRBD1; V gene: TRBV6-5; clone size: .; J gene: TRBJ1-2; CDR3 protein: CASSRQGPYGYTF; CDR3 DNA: TGTGCCAGCAGTCGACAGGGTCCCTATGGCTACACCTTC
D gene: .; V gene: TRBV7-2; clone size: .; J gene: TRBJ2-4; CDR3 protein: CASGVWQNIQYF; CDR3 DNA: TGTGCCAGCGGGGTGTGGCAAAACATTCAGTACTTC
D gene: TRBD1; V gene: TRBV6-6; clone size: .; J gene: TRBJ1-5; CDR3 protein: CASSPGTGRDQPQHF; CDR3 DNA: TGTGCCAGCAGTCCCGGGACAGGGAGAGATCAGCCCCAGCATTTT
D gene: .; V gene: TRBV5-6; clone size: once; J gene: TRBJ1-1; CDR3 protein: CASSLVNTEAFF; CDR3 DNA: TGTGCCAGCAGCTTGGTCAACACTGAAGCTTTCTTT
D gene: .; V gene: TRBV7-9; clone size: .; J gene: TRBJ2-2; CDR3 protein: CASRYSSGANTGELFF; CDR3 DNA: TGTGCCAGCAGATATTCGTCGGGGGCGAACACCGGGGAGCTGTTTTTT
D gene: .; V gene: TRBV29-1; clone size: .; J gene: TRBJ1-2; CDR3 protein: CSVRGLGEDGYTF; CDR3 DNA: TGCAGCGTTCGTGGTTTGGGGGAGGATGGCTACACCTTC
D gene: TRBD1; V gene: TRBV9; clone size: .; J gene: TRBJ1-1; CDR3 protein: CASRAGGMNTEAFF; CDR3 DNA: TGTGCCAGCAGGGCAGGGGGTATGAACACTGAAGCTTTCTTT
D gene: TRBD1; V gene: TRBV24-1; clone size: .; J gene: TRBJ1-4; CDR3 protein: CATSHSGGEGEKLFF; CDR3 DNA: TGTGCCACCAGCCATTCAGGGGGCGAAGGTGAAAAACTGTTTTTT
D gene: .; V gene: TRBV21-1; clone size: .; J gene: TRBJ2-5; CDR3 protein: CASSPQAPRETQYF; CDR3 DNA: TGTGCCAGCAGTCCACAGGCTCCGAGAGAGACCCAGTACTTC
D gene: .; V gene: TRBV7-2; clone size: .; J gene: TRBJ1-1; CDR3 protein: CASSLGQNTEAFF; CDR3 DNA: TGTGCCAGCAGCTTGGGGCAGAACACTGAAGCTTTCTTT
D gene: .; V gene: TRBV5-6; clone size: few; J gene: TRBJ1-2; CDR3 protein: CASSLKHRHGYTF; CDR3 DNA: TGTGCCAGCAGCTTGAAACACCGCCATGGCTACACCTTC
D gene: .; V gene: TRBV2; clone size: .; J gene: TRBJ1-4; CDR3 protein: CASRNVATNEKLFF; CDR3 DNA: TGTGCCAGCAGAAACGTTGCAACTAATGAAAAACTGTTTTTT
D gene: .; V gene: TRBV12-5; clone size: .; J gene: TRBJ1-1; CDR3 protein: CASGSLQGTATEAFF; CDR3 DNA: TGTGCTAGTGGTTCCCTCCAGGGGACGGCAACTGAAGCTTTCTTT
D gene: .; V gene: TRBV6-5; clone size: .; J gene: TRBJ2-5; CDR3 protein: CASSKRVIETQYF; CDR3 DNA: TGTGCCAGCTCTAAGCGGGTGATAGAGACCCAGTACTTC
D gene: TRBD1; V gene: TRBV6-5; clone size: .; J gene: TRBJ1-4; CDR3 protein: CATPGTANEKLFF; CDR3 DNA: TGTGCCACCCCTGGGACAGCTAATGAAAAACTGTTTTTT
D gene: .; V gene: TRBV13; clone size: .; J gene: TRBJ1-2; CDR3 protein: CASSNRDRGYTF; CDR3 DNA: TGTGCCAGCAGCAACAGGGATCGCGGCTACACCTTC
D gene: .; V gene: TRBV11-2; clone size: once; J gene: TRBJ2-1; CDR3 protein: CASSFTLEQFF; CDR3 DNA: TGTGCCAGCAGCTTCACCCTTGAGCAGTTCTTC
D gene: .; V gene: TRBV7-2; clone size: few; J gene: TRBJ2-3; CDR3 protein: CASSLGGRGTTDTQYF; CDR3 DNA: TGTGCCAGCAGCTTAGGGGGGCGGGGGACCACAGATACGCAGTATTTT